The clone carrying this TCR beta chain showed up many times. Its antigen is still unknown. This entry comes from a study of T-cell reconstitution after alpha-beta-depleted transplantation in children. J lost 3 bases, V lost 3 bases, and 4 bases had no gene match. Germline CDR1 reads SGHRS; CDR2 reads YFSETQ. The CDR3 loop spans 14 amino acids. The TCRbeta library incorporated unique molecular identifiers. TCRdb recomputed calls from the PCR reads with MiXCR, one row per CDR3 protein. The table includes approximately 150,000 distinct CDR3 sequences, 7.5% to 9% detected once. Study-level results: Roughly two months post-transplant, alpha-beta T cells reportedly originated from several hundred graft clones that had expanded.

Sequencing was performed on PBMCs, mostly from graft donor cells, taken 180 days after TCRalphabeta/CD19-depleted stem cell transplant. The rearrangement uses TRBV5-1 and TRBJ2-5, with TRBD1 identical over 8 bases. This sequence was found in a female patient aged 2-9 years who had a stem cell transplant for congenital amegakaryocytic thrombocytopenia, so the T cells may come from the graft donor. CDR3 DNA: TGCGCCAGCAGCTGGCGGACAGGGAAAGAGACCCAGTACTTC. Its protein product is CASSWRTGKETQYF.